Below are 25 T cell receptor beta chains sequenced from a single sample in a study of cytomegalovirus exposure and HLA in healthy donors. A multiplex PCR was run with 60 Vbeta primers and 13 Jbeta primers. The method was immunoSEQ multiplex PCR; TCRdb's version includes in-frame clones alone and lacks a portion of them. The table shows some 170,000 clones, with 65% to 75% occurring only once. The specimen sequenced was PBMCs. The receptors were sampled from a human donor in good health.

V and J are TRBV6-5 and TRBJ1-3, with D perhaps matching TRBD1 (5 bases). This CDR3 comprises 12 residues. The germline V gene has CDR1 MNHEY and CDR2 SVGAGI. V lost 6 bases to trimming and J lost 2 bases, with 5 bases between them. CDR3 loop: CASRGPGNTIYF. As DNA, the CDR3 is TGTGCCAGCAGGGGGCCTGGAAACACCATATATTTT.

This chain connects TRBV5-1 to TRBJ2-1; 15 bases map to TRBD2. Germline loops: CDR1 SGHRS, CDR2 YFSETQ. V lost 5 bases and J lost 0; bases outside the gene matches: 6. This CDR3 has 18 amino acids. The CDR3 sequence is CASRMGLAGGSSYNEQFF. Written as DNA, the CDR3 is TGCGCCAGCAGGATGGGACTAGCGGGGGGTAGCTCCTACAATGAGCAGTTCTTC.

The V call is TRBV15, the J call TRBJ2-3; no firm D call. The germline V gene encodes CDR1 LNHNV and CDR2 YYDKDF (reference sequence). The CDR3 totals 17 residues. Trimming took 0 bases from V and 0 from J, leaving 13 bases between them. CDR3 sequence (DNA): TGTGCCACCAGCAGAGATGCGGCAGCCGTCAGCACAGATACGCAGTATTTT. Protein product: CATSRDAAAVSTDTQYF.

V usage is TRBV7-2 and J usage is TRBJ2-5; 12 bases fit TRBD1. Per germline, CDR1 SGHTA and CDR2 FQGNSA. Trimming removed 2 bases from V and 5 bases from J; junction bases left unmatched: 6. The CDR3 runs to 16 residues. The CDR3 region is CASSLLGTGGQETQYF. In DNA, the CDR3 is TGTGCCAGCAGCTTATTAGGGACAGGGGGCCAGGAGACCCAGTACTTC.

This clone was seen once. The genes are TRBV4-1 and TRBJ2-3; TRBD2 matches 7 bases. J was trimmed by 2 bases and V by 4 bases; bases with no gene match: 12. From germline, CDR1 is MGHRA and CDR2 YSYEKL. The CDR3 runs to 17 residues. This CDR3 is CASSPGDGLGPTDTQYF. The CDR3 nucleotides read TGCGCCAGCAGCCCCGGGGACGGACTAGGACCCACAGATACGCAGTATTTT.

This chain connects TRBV6-5 to TRBJ1-2; perhaps TRBD1 as D (6 bases). This CDR3 has 13 residues. In germline, CDR1 is MNHEY, CDR2 SVGAGI. The V and J ends lost 2 bases and 2 bases respectively, with 6 bases between them. The CDR3 protein is CASSYGQNYGYTF. The CDR3, as DNA: TGTGCCAGCAGTTACGGACAGAACTATGGCTACACCTTC.

The chain combines TRBV6-5 with TRBJ1-3; the match to TRBD1 covers 9 bases. The germline V gene has CDR1 MNHEY and CDR2 SVGAGI. Unmatched junction bases numbered 7, after V lost 8 bases and J lost 5 bases. This CDR3 has 14 residues. This CDR3 reads CASGTGGSRNTIYF. The CDR3 coding sequence is TGTGCCAGCGGTACAGGGGGCTCGAGAAACACCATATATTTT.

This rearrangement joins TRBV4-3 to TRBJ2-1, with D hard to call. This CDR3 comprises 15 residues. From germline, CDR1 is LGHNA and CDR2 YSLEER. The V and J ends lost 4 bases and 6 bases respectively, with 16 bases between them. The CDR3 protein is CASSLTDGSSNEQFF. The CDR3 region has the DNA TGCGCCAGCAGCCTTACTGATGGTTCTAGCAATGAGCAGTTCTTC.

The V and J genes are TRBV6-5 and TRBJ2-3; D uncertain. The CDR3 extends over 13 amino acids. Germline V gene lookup returns CDR1 MNHEY and CDR2 SVGAGI. Trimming took 5 bases from V and 2 from J, leaving 8 bases between them. CDR3 loop: CASSRLSTDTQYF. For the CDR3, the DNA is TGTGCCAGCAGTCGCCTATCCACAGATACGCAGTATTTT.

The chain joins TRBV7-2 to TRBJ1-1; no clear D gene. The ends were cut back, 0 bases at V and 6 bases at J, with 11 bases in the middle. Germline V gives CDR1 SGHTA, CDR2 FQGNSA. This CDR3 is built from 14 residues. The CDR3, as DNA: TGTGCCAGCAGCTTAGCCCGGGAGCCCCCTGAAGCTTTCTTT. Translated: CASSLAREPPEAFF.

This clone was observed a few times. V usage is TRBV7-3 and J usage is TRBJ2-3; tentative D call: TRBD2 (6 bases). The germline V and J ends were trimmed by 3 bases and 1 base, with 8 bases remaining between them. This CDR3 region has 14 residues. Germline values: CDR1 SGHTA, CDR2 FQGTGA. The CDR3 is CASSFGEGTDTQYF. DNA of the CDR3: TGTGCCAGCAGCTTCGGGGAGGGCACAGATACGCAGTATTTT. The full variable domain, rest sourced from reference TRBV7-3 and TRBJ2-3, is GAGVSQTPSNKVTEKGKYVELRCDPISGHTALYWYRQSLGQGPEFLIYFQGTGAADDSGLPNDRFFAVRPEGSVSTLKIQRTERGDSAVYLCASSFGEGTDTQYFGPGTRLTVL.

V and J are TRBV9 and TRBJ1-5, with TRBD1 matching over 9 bases. Per the germline V gene, CDR1 is SGDLS and CDR2 is YYNGEE. The CDR3 covers 15 residues. The J segment lost 3 bases and the V segment lost 3 bases, leaving 4 bases of the junction unmatched. The CDR3 DNA reads TGTGCCAGCAGCGGATGGACAGGGGTCAATCAGCCCCAGCATTTT. The encoded protein is CASSGWTGVNQPQHF.

The V call is TRBV27, the J call TRBJ2-7; 9 bases line up with TRBD1. The CDR3 totals 13 residues. The trim removed 11 bases at V and 3 bases at J, leaving 8 bases unmatched. From germline, CDR1 is MNHEY and CDR2 SMNVEV (reference sequence). This CDR3 is CACRGTGLYEQYF. The CDR3 bases are TGTGCCTGTAGGGGGACAGGGCTCTACGAGCAGTACTTC.

The V and J genes are TRBV10-1 and TRBJ2-7; TRBD1 agrees at 8 bases. Germline V gene lookup returns CDR1 WNHNN and CDR2 SYGVQD (reference sequence). The CDR3 loop spans 16 amino acids. V gave up 5 bases and J gave up 1 base; unmatched junction bases: 10. The CDR3 nucleotides are TGCGCCAGCAGTCAACTCGTCGGGACAGGATCCTACGAGCAGTACTTC. Residues: CASSQLVGTGSYEQYF.

The chain uses TRBV12-5 and TRBJ1-5, with TRBD1 matching 7 bases. This CDR3 has 14 residues. Germline lookup yields CDR1 LGHNT and CDR2 FRNRAP. J gave up 4 bases and V 4 bases, and 4 bases lay outside the gene matches. The CDR3 loop reads CASGSGTENQPQHF. CDR3 in DNA: TGTGCTAGTGGTTCCGGGACAGAAAATCAGCCCCAGCATTTT.

This clone was seen a handful of times. This chain links TRBV6-5 with TRBJ1-2; D perhaps matches TRBD1 (5 bases). Germline V gene data show CDR1 as MNHEY and CDR2 as SVGAGI. The germline V and J ends were trimmed by 4 bases and 4 bases, with 13 bases remaining between them. This CDR3 spans 14 amino acids. For the CDR3, the DNA is TGTGCCAGCAGTTCCCCCGGCGGGGGCTATGGCTACACCTTC. It yields the protein CASSSPGGGYGYTF.

Points on this clone: The sample contains more than one DNA sequence encoding this CDR3. The genes are TRBV2 and TRBJ1-2, with D tentatively TRBD1 (6 bases). The germline CDR1 and CDR2 sequences are SNHLY and FYNNEI. The CDR3 runs to 14 residues. Trimming pared 4 bases from V and 4 bases from J, leaving 13 bases between. The CDR3 sequence is CASSVETGSYGYTF. The CDR3 nucleotides are TGTGCCAGCAGTGTAGAGACAGGAAGCTATGGCTACACCTTC.

The CDR3 reads CASQGLDVGNEKLFF. The CDR3 bases are TGTGCCAGTCAGGGGTTGGATGTGGGGAATGAAAAACTGTTTTTT. This chain joins TRBV6-1 and TRBJ1-4, with a possible D match to TRBD1 (6 bases). Germline loops: CDR1 MNHNS, CDR2 SASEGT. V lost 9 bases, J lost 5 bases, and 19 bases lay in between. This CDR3 is built from 15 residues.

V usage is TRBV4-2 and J usage is TRBJ2-1; 7 nucleotides align to TRBD2. The V and J ends lost 1 base and 8 bases, in that order; junction bases with no gene match: 8. The CDR3 is made up of 15 amino acids. From germline, CDR1 is LGHNA and CDR2 YNFKEQ. The CDR3 region has the DNA TGTGCCAGCAGCCAAGTTCCGGGCCGGGGGGATGAGCAGTTCTTC. Translation gives CASSQVPGRGDEQFF.

The chain uses TRBV9 and TRBJ1-2; possibly TRBD1 for D (6 bases). Germline values: CDR1 SGDLS, CDR2 YYNGEE. V was cut by 3 bases and J by 0 bases, with 12 bases left in between. The CDR3 covers 15 residues. The CDR3 region has the DNA TGTGCCAGCAGCGCGCAGACAGGAGCTAACTATGGCTACACCTTC. It translates to CASSAQTGANYGYTF.

The V and J genes are TRBV11-2 and TRBJ2-5; 8 nucleotides line up with TRBD1. The V and J ends lost 5 bases and 5 bases, in that order; junction bases with no gene match: 4. Looked up from germline, CDR1 is SGHAT and CDR2 is FQNNGV. The CDR3 is 13 residues long. The CDR3 is CASSPRGRETQYF. DNA for the CDR3: TGTGCCAGCAGCCCCAGGGGGCGGGAGACCCAGTACTTC.

The chain carries TRBV5-1 and TRBJ2-1; 9 bases map to TRBD2. This CDR3 is 16 amino acids long. Trimming cost V 0 bases and J 4 bases; bases outside gene matches: 5. CDR1 is SGHRS, CDR2 YFSETQ, per germline. CDR3 DNA: TGCGCCAGCAGCTTGGCGCTAGCGGGGAGTTACAATGAGCAGTTCTTC. This translates into CASSLALAGSYNEQFF.

This chain links TRBV5-1 with TRBJ1-6; perhaps TRBD1 as D (5 bases). V lost 4 bases and J 10 bases, leaving 15 bases between the germline ends. Germline lookup yields CDR1 SGHRS and CDR2 YFSETQ. The CDR3 contains 14 residues. The DNA for the CDR3 is TGCGCCAGCAGCCCACACTATCCAGGGTCACCCCTCCACTTT. Encoded protein: CASSPHYPGSPLHF.

The rearrangement uses TRBV5-4 and TRBJ2-5; no reliable D call. V was clipped by 0 bases and J by 1 base, with 13 bases between them. This CDR3 is 16 amino acids long. Germline values: CDR1 SGHNT, CDR2 YYREEE (reference sequence). CDR3 sequence (DNA): TGTGCCAGCAGCTTGGCCCAAATTCCAGGCCAAGAGACCCAGTACTTC. This codes for CASSLAQIPGQETQYF.

As DNA, the CDR3 is TGTGCCAGCAGTGACTCGGGACAGGGGCCGAGGACTGAAGCTTTCTTT. Protein product: CASSDSGQGPRTEAFF. The chain joins TRBV6-4 to TRBJ1-1; 10 bases match TRBD1. This CDR3 comprises 16 residues. CDR1 and CDR2 (germline): MRHNA, SNTAGT. Trimming cost V 0 bases and J 5 bases; bases outside gene matches: 6.